The 8 T cell receptor beta chains below come from one sample, sequenced in a study of beta chain features in type 1 diabetes (dated by TCRdb to 2016 to 2019). The receptor library was made with the immunoSEQ multiplex PCR assay. The entire isolated RNA was reverse transcribed using the High Capacity cDNA Reverse Transcription Kit, and thus expressed TCRB transcripts were sequenced. TCRdb carries this immuneACCESS record with in-frame sequences only. Its versions omit some clonotypes, under half of them owing to an unresolved V gene in the studies checked, with the rest unexplained. A total of about 660,000 clones appear in this sample, over 13% of them only once. Just under 0.04% of the sample belongs to the ten largest clones. Here is what the overall study found, with its caveats: In all four CD4+ subsets, TCRB CDR3 length was moderately but significantly shorter in type 1 diabetes patients.

These receptors have no known antigen. The sequencing input was naive CD4+ T cells from blood. What the cell subset or site label conveys for this sample: true naive CD4+ T cells. These receptors originate from a man aged 18 to 35 with type 1 diabetes.

This clone occurred a few times. The V call is TRBV29-1, the J call TRBJ1-1, with D unclear. CDR1 and CDR2 from the germline V gene are SQVTM and ANQGSEA. The CDR3 consists of 12 residues. The CDR3 region is CSASDGDTEAFF. The DNA for the CDR3 is TGCAGTGCTTCAGACGGGGACACTGAAGCTTTCTTT.

This clone has only a few counts. The V and J genes are TRBV19 and TRBJ2-1, with D perhaps assigned TRBD1 or TRBD2 (5 bases each). Germline V lookup: CDR1 LNHDA, CDR2 SQIVND (reference sequence). The CDR3 extends over 17 amino acids. V lost 6 bases and J 5 bases, leaving 23 bases between the germline ends. The CDR3 sequence is CASRRGAGSPLDNEQFF. CDR3 DNA: TGTGCCAGTAGAAGAGGGGCGGGCAGCCCCTTGGACAATGAGCAGTTCTTC.

The rearrangement joins TRBV4-3 to TRBJ2-2, with 7 positions matching TRBD1. The CDR3 is 16 residues long. CDR1 and CDR2 from the germline V gene are LGHNA and YSLEER. Trimming removed 1 base from V and 3 bases from J; junction bases left unmatched: 5. DNA for the CDR3: TGCGCCAGCAGCCAAGTTAGGGGGCCGGACACCGGGGAGCTGTTTTTT. Translation gives CASSQVRGPDTGELFF.

The chain's CDR3 is CASRDRMVPEQYF. In DNA, the CDR3 is TGTGCCTCTCGGGACAGGATGGTCCCAGAGCAGTACTTC. The chain combines TRBV30 with TRBJ2-7; 8 bases agree with TRBD1. The V gene end was trimmed by 7 bases and the J gene end by 7 bases; junction bases not matched to a gene: 12. CDR3 length equals 13 residues. Germline V gene data show CDR1 as GTSNPN and CDR2 as SVGIG (reference sequence).

Only a few counts were recorded for this clone. This rearrangement joins TRBV5-4 to TRBJ2-7; perhaps TRBD2 as D (7 bases). Trimming took 0 bases from V and 3 from J, leaving 13 bases between them. Germline V CDR1 and CDR2: SGHNT, YYREEE (reference sequence). The CDR3 is 15 amino acids. Here the CDR3 reads CASSLVGGLIYEQYF. For the CDR3, the DNA is TGTGCCAGCAGCTTGGTCGGGGGGCTAATCTACGAGCAGTACTTC.

This clone has a handful of counts. V gene TRBV2 combines with J gene TRBJ2-3, with D possibly matching TRBD2 (5 bases). Germline V gene sequence: CDR1 SNHLY, CDR2 FYNNEI. The CDR3 has 14 residues. The V gene lost 8 bases and the J gene lost 3 bases, with 15 bases spanning the gap. The CDR3 nucleotides are TGTGCCAGCTCTGATAGGACTTCGACAGATACGCAGTATTTT. Amino acids: CASSDRTSTDTQYF. Full variable domain (rest looked up from reference TRBV2 and TRBJ2-3): EPEVTQTPSHQVTQMGQEVILRCVPISNHLYFYWYRQILGQKVEFLVSFYNNEISEKSEIFDDQFSVERPDGSNFTLKIRSTKLEDSAMYFCASSDRTSTDTQYFGPGTRLTVL.

V is TRBV14 and J is TRBJ1-5; 7 nucleotides agree with TRBD1. CDR3 size: 16 residues. Germline trimming cut 4 bases from V and 3 bases from J; bases unmatched to any gene: 9. The V gene's germline CDR1 is SGHDN and CDR2 FVKESK. The CDR3 DNA follows: TGTGCCAGCAGCCCGGGGACAGCGAGTCCCAATCAGCCCCAGCATTTT. Protein sequence: CASSPGTASPNQPQHF.

V gene TRBV14 combines with J gene TRBJ2-7; 8 positions agree with TRBD2. V gave up 0 bases and J gave up 8 bases; unmatched junction bases: 6. Germline assignment: CDR1 SGHDN and CDR2 FVKESK. The CDR3 has 14 amino acids. CDR3 protein: CASSQDPREVKQYF. The CDR3 bases are TGTGCCAGCAGCCAAGATCCGCGGGAGGTCAAGCAGTACTTC. Full variable domain (outside the CDR3, taken from reference TRBV14 and TRBJ2-7): EAGVTQFPSHSVIEKGQTVTLRCDPISGHDNLYWYRRVMGKEIKFLLHFVKESKQDESGMPNNRFLAERTGGTYSTLKVQPAELEDSGVYFCASSQDPREVKQYFGPGTRLTVT.